The 22 T cell receptor beta chains in this list originate from one sample, sequenced in a study of OX40 agonist ivuxolimab in advanced cancers. The assay was immunoSEQ multiplex PCR, and TCRdb's table has in-frame clones only and misses some. This table has about 17,000 clones, roughly four fifths appearing once. The sequencing used CD4+ or CD8+ T cells sorted from blood, collected in a trial of the OX40 agonist ivuxolimab. Receptors were obtained from an adult with an advanced solid tumor such as melanoma, head and neck, liver or kidney cancer.

J is TRBJ2-7 and V is TRBV28; D perhaps matches TRBD2 (6 bases). Trimming removed 3 bases at V and 0 bases at J, with 12 bases between. The V gene's germline CDR1 is MDHEN and CDR2 SYDVKM. This CDR3 contains 15 residues. The DNA for the CDR3 is TGTGCCAGCAGTTTTCCAAGGCGGGACTCCTACGAGCAGTACTTC. It codes for CASSFPRRDSYEQYF.

The chain carries TRBV11-1 and TRBJ1-2; 9 nucleotides match TRBD1. CDR1 SGHAT and CDR2 FQDESV come from the germline V gene (reference sequence). This CDR3 contains 15 residues. The junction had 8 bases not matched to a gene; V was cut back by 5 bases and J by 4 bases. The CDR3 DNA reads as TGTGCCAGCAGCCCAAGGGACAGGGCGTTCTATGGCTACACCTTC. Encoded protein: CASSPRDRAFYGYTF.

CDR3 sequence reads: CAWSWSAYEQYF. Here the CDR3 DNA reads TGTGCCTGGAGTTGGAGCGCCTACGAGCAGTACTTC. This chain links TRBV30 with TRBJ2-7; D call uncertain. CDR3 length: 12 amino acids. Per the germline V gene, CDR1 is GTSNPN and CDR2 is SVGIG (reference sequence). Trimming took off 2 bases at V and 2 bases at J, with 7 bases between the two ends.

A remark on this clone: The limits of the CDR3 on the DNA are not certain, so only TCRdb's listed CDR3 is given. The chain links TRBV28 to TRBJ2-7. Including both end residues, the CDR3 is 14 amino acids long. Germline CDR1 is MDHEN and CDR2 is SYDVKM. The CDR3 sequence: CASSFLAGSYEQYF.

The sample holds a few counts of this clone. The gene calls are TRBV19 and TRBJ2-7; TRBD1 might be the D (6 bases). Trimming took 5 bases from V and 2 from J, leaving 13 bases between them. The CDR3 totals 14 residues. Germline-derived CDR1 and CDR2 are LNHDA and SQIVND (reference sequence). CDR3 sequence reads: CASSPSTGPYEQYF. The CDR3 bases are TGTGCCAGTAGTCCATCGACAGGTCCCTACGAGCAGTACTTC.

The V call is TRBV7-3, the J call TRBJ2-7; 15 positions agree with TRBD2. Germline CDR1 SGHTA, CDR2 FQGTGA. Trimming removed 5 bases from V and 0 bases from J; junction bases left unmatched: 11. CDR3 length: 19 amino acids. The chain's CDR3 is CASSGPGLAGGRFSYEQYF. CDR3 coding DNA: TGTGCCAGCAGCGGACCGGGACTAGCGGGAGGCCGATTCTCCTACGAGCAGTACTTC. Full variable domain (outside the CDR3, taken from reference TRBV7-3 and TRBJ2-7): GAGVSQTPSNKVTEKGKYVELRCDPISGHTALYWYRQSLGQGPEFLIYFQGTGAADDSGLPNDRFFAVRPEGSVSTLKIQRTERGDSAVYLCASSGPGLAGGRFSYEQYFGPGTRLTVT.

This chain links TRBV10-1 with TRBJ1-2; possibly TRBD1 for D (5 bases). The CDR3 is 13 amino acids. Trimming stripped 0 bases from V and 8 bases from J, with 10 bases between. Germline CDR1 and CDR2: WNHNN and SYGVQD (reference sequence). The CDR3 spells CASSESSGDGYTF. In DNA form, the CDR3 reads TGCGCCAGCAGTGAGTCGTCGGGGGACGGCTACACCTTC.

The V call is TRBV29-1, the J call TRBJ2-1; D gene ambiguous. The V end lost 7 bases, the J end lost 4 bases, and 11 bases lay between the germline ends. The CDR3 consists of 12 residues. The germline gives CDR1 SQVTM, CDR2 ANQGSEA. CDR3 nucleotide sequence: TGCAGCGCCCCCCCCGTTTACAATGAGCAGTTCTTC. Its protein product is CSAPPVYNEQFF.

This rearrangement joins TRBV15 to TRBJ2-3; 7 nucleotides line up with TRBD2. The ends lost 0 bases at V and 3 bases at J; junction bases unmatched: 6. This CDR3 spans 16 amino acids. Germline assignment: CDR1 LNHNV and CDR2 YYDKDF (reference sequence). The CDR3 DNA sequence: TGTGCCACCAGCAGAGATCCCCTAGCGGAGACAGATACGCAGTATTTT. Residues: CATSRDPLAETDTQYF.

This chain joins TRBV7-9 and TRBJ2-3; D may match TRBD1 or TRBD2 (5 bases each). This CDR3 contains 16 residues. Germline V CDR1 and CDR2: SEHNR, FQNEAQ (reference sequence). V dropped 5 bases and J dropped 4 bases, with 19 bases sitting between them. The CDR3 protein is CASSDYGAEGADTQYF. In DNA, the CDR3 is TGTGCCAGCAGCGACTATGGGGCGGAAGGGGCAGATACGCAGTATTTT. The full variable domain, in which reference TRBV7-9 and TRBJ2-3 provide the parts outside the CDR3, is DTGVSQNPRHKITKRGQNVTFRCDPISEHNRLYWYRQTLGQGPEFLTYFQNEAQLEKSRLLSDRFSAERPKGSFSTLEIQRTEQGDSAMYLCASSDYGAEGADTQYFGPGTRLTVL.

V is TRBV6-5 and J is TRBJ2-1, with TRBD2 identical over 9 bases. The CDR3 runs 15 residues. V shed 5 bases and J 4 bases; nucleotides not matched to a gene: 6. Per germline, CDR1 MNHEY and CDR2 SVGAGI. The CDR3: CASSQLAGSYNEQFF. The CDR3 DNA reads TGTGCCAGCAGTCAGCTAGCGGGATCTTACAATGAGCAGTTCTTC.

The rearrangement uses TRBV27 and TRBJ1-5; TRBD1 might be the D (5 bases). V was trimmed by 5 bases and J by 6 bases, leaving 17 bases between them. CDR1 MNHEY and CDR2 SMNVEV come from the germline V gene (reference sequence). The CDR3 length is 15 residues. The CDR3 is CASSPIFGGTQPQHF. The CDR3 nucleotides are TGTGCCAGCAGTCCTATATTCGGGGGAACTCAGCCCCAGCATTTT.

The chain has TRBV2 and TRBJ2-5; 9 bases match TRBD1. CDR1 and CDR2 (germline): SNHLY, FYNNEI. The V gene end was trimmed by 4 bases and the J gene end by 4 bases; junction bases not matched to a gene: 4. The CDR3 loop spans 14 amino acids. The CDR3 nucleotides are TGTGCCAGCAGTGCGACAGGGGGGGGAGAGACCCAGTACTTC. This gives the protein CASSATGGGETQYF.

The chain combines TRBV29-1 with TRBJ1-2; unclear D gene. CDR1 and CDR2 (germline): SQVTM, ANQGSEA. This CDR3 contains 14 residues. V shed 1 base and J shed 0 bases, with 9 bases lying between them. The CDR3 sequence is CSVEARGANYGYTF. CDR3 nucleotide sequence: TGCAGCGTTGAAGCCCGTGGGGCTAACTATGGCTACACCTTC.

The chain recombines TRBV13 with TRBJ2-2; TRBD2 agrees at 10 bases. CDR3 length equals 17 residues. Germline V gene sequence: CDR1 PRHDT, CDR2 FYEKMQ (reference sequence). J lost 5 bases, V lost 3 bases, and 9 bases had no gene match. CDR3 DNA sequence: TGTGCCAGCAGCTTTCAGGCTAGCGGGAGAGGTACCGGGGAGCTGTTTTTT. Residues: CASSFQASGRGTGELFF.

The CDR3 DNA sequence: TGTGCCAGTAGTATAGAAAACGGGTTATACGAGCAGTACTTC. Its translation: CASSIENGLYEQYF. V usage is TRBV19 and J usage is TRBJ2-7, with no clear D. The V end was cut by 0 bases, the J end by 4 bases, with 10 bases between. The CDR3 covers 14 residues. Germline CDR1 LNHDA, CDR2 SQIVND (reference sequence).

The J gene is TRBJ2-2, the V gene TRBV4-2; no reliable D call. The V end lost 0 bases, the J end lost 6 bases, and 11 bases lay between the germline ends. Germline CDR1 and CDR2: LGHNA and YNFKEQ. The CDR3 loop spans 15 amino acids. The DNA of the CDR3 is TGTGCCAGCAGCCAAGATAACAGCCCACCCGGGGAGCTGTTTTTT. Translation gives CASSQDNSPPGELFF.

This chain joins TRBV12-5 and TRBJ2-3; D may match TRBD1 or TRBD2 (6 bases each). Trimming removed 7 bases at V and 2 bases at J, with 16 bases between. Germline CDR1 reads LGHNT; CDR2 reads FRNRAP. This CDR3 comprises 15 residues. The CDR3 sequence is CASVGEGGYTDTQYF. In nucleotides, the CDR3 is TGTGCTAGTGTGGGAGAGGGGGGATACACAGATACGCAGTATTTT.

With respect to this clone: A clone one base away is much larger, so this may be a read error. This chain connects TRBV13 to TRBJ2-1; 13 bases map to TRBD2. The CDR3 loop spans 19 amino acids. The trim removed 10 bases at V and 0 bases at J, leaving 15 bases unmatched. Germline V lookup: CDR1 PRHDT, CDR2 FYEKMQ (reference sequence). The CDR3: CANAWWTSGRESSYNEQFF. For the CDR3, the DNA is TGTGCCAACGCCTGGTGGACTAGCGGGAGAGAGAGCTCCTACAATGAGCAGTTCTTC.

This chain joins TRBV7-4 and TRBJ1-1; D remains ambiguous. The germline V and J ends were trimmed by 3 bases and 3 bases, with 5 bases remaining between them. This CDR3 comprises 12 residues. Germline loops: CDR1 SGHVT, CDR2 SQSDAQ. CDR3 protein: CASSFVDTEAFF. The CDR3 DNA sequence: TGTGCCAGCAGCTTCGTAGACACTGAAGCTTTCTTT.

The rearrangement links TRBV6-4 to TRBJ2-2; D is undetermined. CDR1 MRHNA and CDR2 SNTAGT come from the germline V gene. With 5 bases removed from V and 3 bases from J, the gap between germline ends came to 7 bases. The CDR3 has 13 amino acids. CDR3 in amino acids: CASSTTDTGELFF. Here the CDR3 DNA reads TGTGCCAGCAGTACGACGGACACCGGGGAGCTGTTTTTT.

The rearrangement joins TRBV11-2 to TRBJ1-3, with unresolved D. The germline V and J ends were trimmed by 1 base and 0 bases, with 16 bases remaining between them. The CDR3 is 18 residues long. The germline CDR1 and CDR2 sequences are SGHAT and FQNNGV. CDR3 in amino acids: CASSLVNPSSYSGNTIYF. DNA for the CDR3: TGTGCCAGCAGCTTAGTTAACCCCTCGTCTTACTCTGGAAACACCATATATTTT.